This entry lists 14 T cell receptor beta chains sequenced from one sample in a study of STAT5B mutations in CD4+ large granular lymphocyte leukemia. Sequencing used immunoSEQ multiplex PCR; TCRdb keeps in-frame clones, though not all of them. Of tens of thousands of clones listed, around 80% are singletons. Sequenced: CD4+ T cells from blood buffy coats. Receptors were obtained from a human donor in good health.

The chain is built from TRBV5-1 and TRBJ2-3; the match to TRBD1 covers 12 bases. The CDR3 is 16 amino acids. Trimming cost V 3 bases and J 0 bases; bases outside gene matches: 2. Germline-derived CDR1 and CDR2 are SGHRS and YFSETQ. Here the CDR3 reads CASSWGQGASTDTQYF. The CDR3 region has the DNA TGCGCCAGCAGCTGGGGACAGGGGGCGAGCACAGATACGCAGTATTTT.

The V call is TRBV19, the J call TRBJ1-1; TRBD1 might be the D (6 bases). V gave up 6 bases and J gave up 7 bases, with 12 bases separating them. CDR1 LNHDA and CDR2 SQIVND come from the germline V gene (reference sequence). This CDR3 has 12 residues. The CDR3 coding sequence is TGTGCCAGTAGCTGGGGGCTCCATGAAGCTTTCTTT. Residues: CASSWGLHEAFF.

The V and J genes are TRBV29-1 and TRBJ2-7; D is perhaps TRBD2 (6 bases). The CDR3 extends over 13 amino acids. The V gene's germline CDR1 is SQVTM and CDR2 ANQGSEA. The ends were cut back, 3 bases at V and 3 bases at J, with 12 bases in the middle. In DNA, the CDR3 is TGCAGCGTTGATGGAGGGGCAGGCTACGAGCAGTACTTC. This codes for CSVDGGAGYEQYF.

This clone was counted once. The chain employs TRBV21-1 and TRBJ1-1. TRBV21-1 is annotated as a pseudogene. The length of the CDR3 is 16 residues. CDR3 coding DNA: TGTGCCAGCAGCAAAGTGGGAAGGGATGAAGGGACTGAAGCTTTCTTT. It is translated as CASSKVGRDEGTEAFF.

The CDR3 is CASSPGQFYGYTF. CDR3 DNA: TGTGCCAGCAGCCCGGGACAGTTCTATGGCTACACCTTC. The rearrangement links TRBV7-9 to TRBJ1-2, with 7 positions matching TRBD1. With V trimmed by 5 bases and J by 4 bases, 4 bases remained unmatched. This CDR3 comprises 13 residues. The germline V gene encodes CDR1 SEHNR and CDR2 FQNEAQ (reference sequence). The full variable domain, its missing parts supplied by reference TRBV7-9 and TRBJ1-2, is DTGVSQNPRHKITKRGQNVTFRCDPISEHNRLYWYRQTLGQGPEFLTYFQNEAQLEKSRLLSDRFSAERPKGSFSTLEIQRTEQGDSAMYLCASSPGQFYGYTFGSGTRLTVV.

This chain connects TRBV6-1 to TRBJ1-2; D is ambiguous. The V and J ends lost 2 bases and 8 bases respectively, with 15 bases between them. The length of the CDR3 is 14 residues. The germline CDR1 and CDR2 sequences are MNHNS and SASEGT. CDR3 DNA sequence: TGTGCCAGCAGTGAAAGGCAGGCCGTGTTGGGCTACACCTTC. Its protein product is CASSERQAVLGYTF.

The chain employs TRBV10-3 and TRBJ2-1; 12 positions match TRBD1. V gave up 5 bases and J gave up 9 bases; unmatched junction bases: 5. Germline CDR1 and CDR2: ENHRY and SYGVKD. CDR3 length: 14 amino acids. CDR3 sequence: CAISPGTGGREQFF. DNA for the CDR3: TGTGCCATCAGTCCCGGGACAGGGGGCCGTGAGCAGTTCTTC.

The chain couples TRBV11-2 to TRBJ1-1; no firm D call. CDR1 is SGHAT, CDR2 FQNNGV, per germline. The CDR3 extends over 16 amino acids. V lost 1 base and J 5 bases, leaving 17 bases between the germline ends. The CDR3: CASSLGSYSQETEAFF. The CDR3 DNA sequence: TGTGCCAGCAGCTTAGGTAGTTACAGCCAAGAGACTGAAGCTTTCTTT.

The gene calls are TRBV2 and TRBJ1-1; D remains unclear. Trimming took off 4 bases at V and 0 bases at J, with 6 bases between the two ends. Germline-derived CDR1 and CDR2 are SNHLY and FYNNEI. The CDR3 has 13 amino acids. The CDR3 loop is CASSVMLNTEAFF. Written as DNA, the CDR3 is TGTGCCAGCAGTGTTATGTTGAACACTGAAGCTTTCTTT.

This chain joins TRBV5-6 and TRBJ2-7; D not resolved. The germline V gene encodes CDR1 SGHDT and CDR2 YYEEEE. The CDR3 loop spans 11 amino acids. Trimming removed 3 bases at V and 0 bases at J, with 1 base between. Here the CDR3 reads CASSYSYEQYF. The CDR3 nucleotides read TGTGCCAGCAGCTACTCCTACGAGCAGTACTTC. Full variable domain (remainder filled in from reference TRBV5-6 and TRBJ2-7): DAGVTQSPTHLIKTRGQQVTLRCSPKSGHDTVSWYQQALGQGPQFIFQYYEEEERQRGNFPDRFSGHQFPNYSSELNVNALLLGDSALYLCASSYSYEQYFGPGTRLTVT.

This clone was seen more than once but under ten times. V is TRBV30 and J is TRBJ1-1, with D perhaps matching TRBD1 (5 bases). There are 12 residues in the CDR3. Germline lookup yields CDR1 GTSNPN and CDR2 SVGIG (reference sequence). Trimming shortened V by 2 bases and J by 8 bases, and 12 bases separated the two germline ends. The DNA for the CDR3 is TGTGCCTGGAGTCTCGGATGGGGGGAAGCTTTCTTT. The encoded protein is CAWSLGWGEAFF.

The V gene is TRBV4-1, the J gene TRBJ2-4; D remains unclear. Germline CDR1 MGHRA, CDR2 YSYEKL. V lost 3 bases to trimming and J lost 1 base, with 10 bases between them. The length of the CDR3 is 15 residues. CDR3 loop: CASSQGQVAKNIQYF. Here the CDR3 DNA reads TGCGCCAGCAGCCAGGGCCAGGTGGCCAAAAACATTCAGTACTTC.

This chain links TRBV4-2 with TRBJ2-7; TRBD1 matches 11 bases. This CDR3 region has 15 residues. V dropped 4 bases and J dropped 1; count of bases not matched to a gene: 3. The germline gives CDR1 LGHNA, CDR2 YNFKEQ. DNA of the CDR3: TGTGCCAGCAGCCCCGGGACAGGGGGATCCTACGAGCAGTACTTC. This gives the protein CASSPGTGGSYEQYF.

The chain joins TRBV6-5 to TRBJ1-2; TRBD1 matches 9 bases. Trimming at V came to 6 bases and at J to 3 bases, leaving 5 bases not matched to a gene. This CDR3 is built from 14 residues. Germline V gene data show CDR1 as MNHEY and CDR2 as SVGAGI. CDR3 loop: CASRRDRDYYGYTF. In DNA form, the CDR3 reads TGTGCCAGCAGGCGGGACAGGGATTACTATGGCTACACCTTC.